These 23 T cell receptor beta chains share one sample of origin, sequenced in a study of T-cell memory formation after mild COVID-19. Using its own MiXCR run on the 5' RACE reads, TCRdb lists one record per CDR3 protein. The sample carries 250,000 to 350,000 distinct CDR3 sequences, more than 15% recorded once. Sequences were obtained from PBMCs or a T cell subset sorted from them (not recorded which). These receptor sequences come from a man aged 18-30 years who had mild COVID-19 (a few samples of this study predate the infection). Cell type and time point are not known.

The chain uses TRBV7-2 and TRBJ2-7; 8 bases map to TRBD2. The V gene's germline CDR1 is SGHTA and CDR2 FQGNSA. The CDR3 sequence is 14 residues long. J gave up 2 bases and V 5 bases, and 5 bases lay outside the gene matches. The CDR3 sequence is CASSSSGLAYEQYF. The DNA for the CDR3 is TGTGCCAGCAGCAGTTCGGGACTAGCCTACGAGCAGTACTTC.

This clonotype was seen more than once but under ten times. V and J are TRBV4-3 and TRBJ2-1, with TRBD1 matching over 9 bases. Losses at the gene ends were 3 bases for V and 10 bases for J; bases not matched to a gene: 10. CDR1 LGHNA and CDR2 YSLEER come from the germline V gene. There are 15 residues in the CDR3. CDR3 sequence: CASSHVLQGAEEQFF. The CDR3 nucleotides read TGCGCCAGCAGCCACGTACTACAGGGGGCGGAAGAGCAGTTCTTC.

This clonotype has only a few counts. The chain carries TRBV5-5 and TRBJ1-6; D gene ambiguous. Germline V lookup: CDR1 SGHKS, CDR2 YYEKEE (reference sequence). CDR3 length equals 16 residues. Trimming left V 4 bases short and J 0 bases short, with 11 bases between. This CDR3 is CASSLRENSYNSPLHF. CDR3 nucleotide sequence: TGTGCCAGCAGCCTCCGGGAAAACTCCTATAATTCACCCCTCCACTTT.

This clonotype was recorded many times. This sequence joins TRBV2 and TRBJ1-5; TRBD1 might be the D (5 bases). Germline loops: CDR1 SNHLY, CDR2 FYNNEI. Trimming pared 4 bases from V and 5 bases from J, leaving 12 bases between. The CDR3 extends over 14 amino acids. CDR3 DNA sequence: TGTGCCAGCAGTGCTACAGGAAATGATCAGCCCCAGCATTTT. Translation: CASSATGNDQPQHF.

The J gene is TRBJ1-1, the V gene TRBV13; D gene ambiguous. This CDR3 has 15 amino acids. From germline, CDR1 is PRHDT and CDR2 FYEKMQ (reference sequence). V lost 2 bases and J 1 base, leaving 11 bases between the germline ends. The CDR3 is CASSLWQRKNTEAFF. The CDR3 DNA sequence: TGTGCCAGCAGCTTATGGCAGCGTAAGAACACTGAAGCTTTCTTT.

This clonotype was observed at least ten times. The CDR3 DNA sequence: TGTGCCAGCAGCCTACAGGGACTAACGCAAGAGACCCAGTACTTC. Translating it yields CASSLQGLTQETQYF. V usage is TRBV5-4 and J usage is TRBJ2-5, with D maybe TRBD2 (7 bases). This CDR3 region has 15 residues. The germline V gene has CDR1 SGHNT and CDR2 YYREEE (reference sequence). V was clipped by 4 bases and J by 2 bases, with 15 bases between them.

V usage is TRBV5-1 and J usage is TRBJ1-1, with 9 bases that match TRBD1. This CDR3 region has 13 residues. CDR1 SGHRS and CDR2 YFSETQ come from the germline V gene. V lost 7 bases and J lost 8; bases outside the gene matches: 9. In DNA, the CDR3 is TGCGCCAGCTACCGGGACAGGGCCAAGGAAGCTTTCTTT. Translating gives CASYRDRAKEAFF.

Ten or more counts support this clonotype. The chain is built from TRBV7-2 and TRBJ1-1, with TRBD1 matching over 9 bases. The ends lost 5 bases at V and 10 bases at J; junction bases unmatched: 11. CDR1 is SGHTA and CDR2 is FQGNSA in the germline V gene. CDR3 length: 14 residues. Here the CDR3 reads CASSPRTGASGAFF. Written as DNA, the CDR3 is TGTGCCAGCAGCCCGAGGACAGGGGCCAGTGGAGCTTTCTTT.

V and J are TRBV5-1 and TRBJ2-7; D is unclear. Germline CDR1 and CDR2: SGHRS and YFSETQ. CDR3 length: 12 residues. Trimming removed 4 bases from V and 3 bases from J, with 8 bases in between. CDR3 residues: CASSLRDYEQYV. Written as DNA, the CDR3 is TGCGCCAGCAGCCTGAGAGACTACGAGCAGTACGTC.

This clonotype turned up a few times. This chain joins TRBV12-3 or TRBV12-4 and TRBJ2-2; D might be TRBD1 (6 bases). With 6 bases removed from V and 7 bases from J, the gap between germline ends came to 12 bases. This CDR3 region has 13 residues. The DNA of the CDR3 is TGTGCCAGCAGAACCCAGGGGTACGGGGAGCTGTTTTTT. Amino acids: CASRTQGYGELFF.

This chain links TRBV29-1 with TRBJ2-7; 7 bases align to TRBD1. V shed 1 base, J shed 3 bases, and the junction held 9 bases outside the gene matches. Germline V CDR1 and CDR2: SQVTM, ANQGSEA. CDR3 length: 15 amino acids. The CDR3 nucleotides read TGCAGCGTTGAAGGGGCAGGGGGTACCCTCTACGAGCAGTACTTC. It translates to CSVEGAGGTLYEQYF.

V gene TRBV6-5 combines with J gene TRBJ2-3; no definite D call. CDR1 is MNHEY, CDR2 SVGAGI, per germline. V was cut by 1 base and J by 4 bases, with 12 bases left in between. This CDR3 is 15 amino acids long. The CDR3 nucleotides read TGTGCCAGCAGTTACTGGGCGGATAAATCAGATACGCAGTATTTT. The encoded protein is CASSYWADKSDTQYF.

The V call is TRBV20-1, the J call TRBJ2-7, with TRBD1 matching 10 bases. The germline V gene encodes CDR1 DFQATT and CDR2 SNEGSKA (reference sequence). V lost 1 base to trimming and J lost 3 bases; unmatched junction nucleotides: 6. The CDR3 has 15 amino acids. CDR3 bases: TGCAGTGCTAGAGTAGGACAGGGGGGGTACTACGAGCAGTACTTC. This codes for CSARVGQGGYYEQYF.

V and J are TRBV4-1 and TRBJ2-7, with 8 bases identical to TRBD1. CDR1 and CDR2 (germline): MGHRA, YSYEKL. The CDR3 length is 15 residues. V was pared by 3 bases and J by 2 bases, with 6 bases of the junction left unmatched. CDR3: CASSHRTGITYEQYF. The CDR3 nucleotides are TGCGCCAGCAGCCACCGGACAGGGATAACCTACGAGCAGTACTTC.

This clonotype has only a few counts. The V call is TRBV12-3 or TRBV12-4, the J call TRBJ1-3; D may be TRBD1 (6 bases). V shed 7 bases and J shed 9 bases, with 13 bases lying between them. The CDR3 has 12 residues. Written as DNA, the CDR3 is TGTGCCAGCACGACGGAGGGGGGCACCATATATTTT. Protein: CASTTEGGTIYF.

The chain uses TRBV6-2 or TRBV6-3 and TRBJ2-7, with D possibly being TRBD1 (5 bases). Germline-derived CDR1 and CDR2 are MNHEY and SVGEGT. This CDR3 is 12 amino acids long. The V end lost 6 bases, the J end lost 6 bases, and 12 bases lay between the germline ends. The CDR3 reads CASRPLRGEQYV. The CDR3 nucleotides read TGTGCCAGCAGGCCCCTAAGGGGCGAGCAGTACGTC.

The sample holds a few counts of this clonotype. The chain couples TRBV6-5 to TRBJ2-7, with D possibly called TRBD1 or TRBD2 (6 bases each). The V gene lost 5 bases and the J gene lost 6 bases, with 17 bases spanning the gap. Germline loops: CDR1 MNHEY, CDR2 SVGAGI. This CDR3 contains 14 residues. The CDR3 nucleotides are TGTGCCAGCAGTCCTGCCGGGTGGGGGGCCGAGCAGTACTTC. Translated: CASSPAGWGAEQYF.

The sample holds many counts of this clonotype. This chain joins TRBV29-1 and TRBJ2-5; D is possibly TRBD1 (6 bases). The CDR3 extends over 15 amino acids. With 4 bases removed from V and 5 bases from J, the gap between germline ends came to 20 bases. The germline V gene has CDR1 SQVTM and CDR2 ANQGSEA. The CDR3 DNA reads as TGCAGCGTTGTTTTCCCGGCCAGGGGTGGGGAGACCCAGTACTTC. Amino acids: CSVVFPARGGETQYF.

The chain carries TRBV5-1 and TRBJ1-1, with 8 bases matching TRBD1. Trimming cost V 7 bases and J 0 bases; bases outside gene matches: 5. The germline V gene has CDR1 SGHRS and CDR2 YFSETQ. This CDR3 contains 14 residues. This CDR3 is CASGQGRVNTEAFF. The CDR3 DNA sequence: TGCGCCAGCGGACAGGGTAGGGTGAACACTGAAGCTTTCTTT.

In its sample, this clonotype was seen a few times. V is TRBV5-4 and J is TRBJ2-1; TRBD2 might be the D (6 bases). Trimming removed 10 bases at V and 6 bases at J, with 17 bases between. The CDR3 covers 13 residues. Per germline, CDR1 SGHNT and CDR2 YYREEE (reference sequence). The CDR3 protein is CAVAEGDGNEQFF. The DNA of the CDR3 is TGTGCCGTAGCGGAAGGGGATGGCAATGAGCAGTTCTTC.

The gene calls are TRBV7-3 and TRBJ2-5, with a weak D call TRBD2 (7 bases). CDR1 and CDR2 from the germline V gene are SGHTA and FQGTGA. This CDR3 has 17 amino acids. V was shortened by 0 bases and J by 5 bases, with 19 bases between the two germline ends. The CDR3 spells CASSLTGVRGAEETQYF. The DNA of the CDR3 is TGTGCCAGCAGCTTAACGGGGGTCCGGGGGGCAGAGGAGACCCAGTACTTC.

V is TRBV5-1 and J is TRBJ1-5; possibly TRBD1 for D (5 bases). Trimming took off 4 bases at V and 3 bases at J, with 14 bases between the two ends. Germline lookup yields CDR1 SGHRS and CDR2 YFSETQ. The CDR3 runs to 15 residues. CDR3 residues: CASSPRGDHNQPQHF. CDR3 nucleotide sequence: TGCGCCAGCAGCCCCCGGGGGGATCACAATCAGCCCCAGCATTTT. The entire variable domain, with the rest obtained from reference TRBV5-1 and TRBJ1-5, is as follows: KAGVTQTPRYLIKTRGQQVTLSCSPISGHRSVSWYQQTPGQGLQFLFEYFSETQRNKGNFPGRFSGRQFSNSRSEMNVSTLELGDSALYLCASSPRGDHNQPQHFGDGTRLSIL.

The chain recombines TRBV2 with TRBJ1-6; D ambiguous. The CDR3 has 13 residues. V shed 8 bases and J shed 5 bases, with 10 bases lying between them. CDR1 is SNHLY, CDR2 FYNNEI, per germline. The CDR3 is CASEKADNSPLHF. The CDR3 coding sequence is TGTGCCAGCGAAAAGGCTGATAATTCACCCCTCCACTTT.